This note documents a single TCR beta chain sequence. The data were obtained in a study of blood T cell repertoires in COVID-19. Study-wide context: The samples span acute and convalescent COVID-19 from the United States, Italy and Spain.

V dropped 5 bases and J dropped 4 bases, with 12 bases sitting between them. CDR1 is SGHTA, CDR2 FQGNSA, per germline. The CDR3 spans 14 residues. The protocol was immunoSEQ multiplex PCR, while the TCRdb copy is restricted to in-frame clones and leaves out a portion. The sample lists over 150,000 clones, roughly 84% occurring once. The TCR was taken from a man in his fifties or sixties with COVID-19, enrolled during active disease. The chain has TRBV7-2 and TRBJ1-3; D uncertain. The sample taken for sequencing was peripheral blood. This CDR3 reads CASSRSGSGNTIYF. Here the CDR3 DNA reads TGTGCCAGCAGCCGCTCCGGGTCGGGAAACACCATATATTTT.